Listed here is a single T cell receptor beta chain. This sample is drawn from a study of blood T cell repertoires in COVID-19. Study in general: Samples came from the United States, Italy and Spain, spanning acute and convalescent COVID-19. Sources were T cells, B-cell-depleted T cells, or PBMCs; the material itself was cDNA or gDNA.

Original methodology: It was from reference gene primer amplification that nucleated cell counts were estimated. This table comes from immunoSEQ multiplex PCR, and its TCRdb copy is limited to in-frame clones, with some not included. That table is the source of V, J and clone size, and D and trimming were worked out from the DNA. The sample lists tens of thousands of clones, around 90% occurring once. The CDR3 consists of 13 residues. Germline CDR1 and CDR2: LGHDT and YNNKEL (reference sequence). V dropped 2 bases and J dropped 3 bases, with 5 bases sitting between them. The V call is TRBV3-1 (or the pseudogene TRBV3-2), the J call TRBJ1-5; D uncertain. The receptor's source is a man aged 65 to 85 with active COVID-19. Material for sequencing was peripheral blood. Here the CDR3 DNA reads TGTGCCAGCAGCCAATCTCCCAATCAGCCCCAGCATTTT. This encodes CASSQSPNQPQHF.